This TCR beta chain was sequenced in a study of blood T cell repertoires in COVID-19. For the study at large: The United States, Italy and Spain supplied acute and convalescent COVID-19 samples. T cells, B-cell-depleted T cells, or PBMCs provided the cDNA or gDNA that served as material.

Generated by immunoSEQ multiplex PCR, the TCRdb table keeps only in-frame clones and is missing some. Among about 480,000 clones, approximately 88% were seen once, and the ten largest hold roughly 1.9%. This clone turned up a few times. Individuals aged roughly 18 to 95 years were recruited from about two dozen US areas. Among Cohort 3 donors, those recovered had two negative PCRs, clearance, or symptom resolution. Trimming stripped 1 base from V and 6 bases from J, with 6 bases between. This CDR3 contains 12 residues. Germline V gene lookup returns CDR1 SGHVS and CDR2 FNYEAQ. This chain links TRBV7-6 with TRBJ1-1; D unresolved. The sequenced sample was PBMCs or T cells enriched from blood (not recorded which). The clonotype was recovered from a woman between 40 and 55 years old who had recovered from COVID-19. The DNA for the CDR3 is TGTGCCAGCAGCTTAGATTCAGCTGAAGCTTTCTTT. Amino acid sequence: CASSLDSAEAFF.